This entry lists 24 T cell receptor beta chains sequenced from one sample in a study of shared clonotypes between healthy human individuals. This table comes from immunoSEQ multiplex PCR, and its TCRdb copy is limited to in-frame clones, with some not included. Of some 1,100,000 clones listed, about four fifths were seen once; the top ten hold 0.52%. Sequencing used memory CD4+ T cells from PBMCs. The subset denotes: CD45RA-negative fraction. The receptors were gathered from a man aged 18-30 years in good health. Some clones in this sample may be carry-over from other donors' samples.

This clone was seen once. This chain links TRBV5-1 with TRBJ2-3; D may correspond to TRBD1 or TRBD2 (5 bases each). This CDR3 region has 16 residues. Germline V CDR1 and CDR2: SGHRS, YFSETQ. V shed 5 bases and J shed 4 bases, with 20 bases lying between them. The CDR3 DNA follows: TGCGCCAGCAGATACTCCAGGGCTGAGGGCTCAGATACGCAGTATTTT. As protein: CASRYSRAEGSDTQYF. Supplemented by reference TRBV5-1 and TRBJ2-3, the full variable domain reads KAGVTQTPRYLIKTRGQQVTLSCSPISGHRSVSWYQQTPGQGLQFLFEYFSETQRNKGNFPGRFSGRQFSNSRSEMNVSTLELGDSALYLCASRYSRAEGSDTQYFGPGTRLTVL.

This chain links TRBV9 with TRBJ2-7; 10 bases agree with TRBD2. The CDR3 runs 15 residues. J gave up 2 bases and V 4 bases, and 6 bases lay outside the gene matches. Germline V gives CDR1 SGDLS, CDR2 YYNGEE. CDR3 bases: TGTGCCAGCAGCCCGCTAGCGGGAGTTGCCTACGAGCAGTACTTC. Translating it yields CASSPLAGVAYEQYF.

This clone occurred a few times. The chain couples TRBV28 to TRBJ2-3; D may be TRBD2 (6 bases). The CDR3 totals 12 residues. Germline CDR1 and CDR2: MDHEN and SYDVKM. Trimming removed 9 bases at V and 3 bases at J, with 10 bases between. DNA of the CDR3: TGTGCCAGTGGGACTCCGACAGATACGCAGTATTTT. Protein product: CASGTPTDTQYF. The full variable domain, in which reference TRBV28 and TRBJ2-3 provide the parts outside the CDR3, is DVKVTQSSRYLVKRTGEKVFLECVQDMDHENMFWYRQDPGLGLRLIYFSYDVKMKEKGDIPEGYSVSREKKERFSLILESASTNQTSMYLCASGTPTDTQYFGPGTRLTVL.

This clone was seen only once. The CDR3 DNA follows: TGTGCCAGCACCCTTAGGGAGGTGGGCACAGATACGCAGTATTTT. Residues: CASTLREVGTDTQYF. The chain combines TRBV5-4 with TRBJ2-3; perhaps TRBD2 as D (6 bases). The germline gives CDR1 SGHNT, CDR2 YYREEE (reference sequence). The germline V and J ends were trimmed by 6 bases and 1 base, with 15 bases remaining between them. The length of the CDR3 is 15 residues. Supplemented by reference TRBV5-4 and TRBJ2-3, the full variable domain reads ETGVTQSPTHLIKTRGQQVTLRCSSQSGHNTVSWYQQALGQGPQFIFQYYREEENGRGNFPPRFSGLQFPNYSSELNVNALELDDSALYLCASTLREVGTDTQYFGPGTRLTVL.

This rearrangement joins TRBV2 to TRBJ1-4; 8 nucleotides align to TRBD1. V shed 7 bases, J shed 5 bases, and the junction held 6 bases outside the gene matches. CDR1 is SNHLY and CDR2 is FYNNEI in the germline V gene. The CDR3 covers 14 residues. CDR3 sequence reads: CASKDRDQNEKLFF. The DNA of the CDR3 is TGTGCCAGCAAGGACAGGGACCAAAATGAAAAACTGTTTTTT. The full variable domain, rest sourced from reference TRBV2 and TRBJ1-4, is EPEVTQTPSHQVTQMGQEVILRCVPISNHLYFYWYRQILGQKVEFLVSFYNNEISEKSEIFDDQFSVERPDGSNFTLKIRSTKLEDSAMYFCASKDRDQNEKLFFGSGTQLSVL.

This clone was seen a handful of times. This chain joins TRBV6-6 and TRBJ1-4; D is unresolved. Germline V gene data show CDR1 as MNHNY and CDR2 as SVGAGI (reference sequence). CDR3 size: 14 residues. V lost 2 bases and J lost 7, with 11 bases in between. Here the CDR3 reads CASSYTARLEKLFF. CDR3 sequence (DNA): TGTGCCAGCAGTTACACAGCGCGCCTTGAAAAACTGTTTTTT.

About this clone: The sample has other DNA sequences that encode this CDR3 too. The rearrangement joins TRBV7-6 to TRBJ2-5; no clear D. The V end lost 5 bases, the J end lost 0 bases, and 4 bases lay between the germline ends. The length of the CDR3 is 12 residues. CDR1 and CDR2 from the germline V gene are SGHVS and FNYEAQ. In nucleotides, the CDR3 is TGTGCCAGCAGCAGATACCAAGAGACCCAGTACTTC. Its translation: CASSRYQETQYF.

The chain recombines TRBV4-1 with TRBJ2-5; 8 bases line up with TRBD2. Germline V lookup: CDR1 MGHRA, CDR2 YSYEKL. Trimming cost V 2 bases and J 1 base; bases outside gene matches: 6. The length of the CDR3 is 16 residues. The CDR3 is CASSQKTSGFQETQYF. For the CDR3, the DNA is TGCGCCAGCAGCCAAAAAACTAGCGGATTCCAAGAGACCCAGTACTTC.

The CDR3 spells CASGRATRNYGYTF. The CDR3 DNA reads as TGTGCCAGCGGAAGAGCTACTAGAAACTATGGCTACACCTTC. V gene TRBV2 combines with J gene TRBJ1-2; D ambiguous. The CDR3 spans 14 residues. V gave up 8 bases and J gave up 2 bases, with 15 bases separating them. Germline V gene lookup returns CDR1 SNHLY and CDR2 FYNNEI.

The V and J genes are TRBV6-5 and TRBJ2-3; a weak D match, TRBD2 (6 bases). The CDR3 extends over 14 amino acids. The germline V gene has CDR1 MNHEY and CDR2 SVGAGI. Trimming removed 6 bases from V and 3 bases from J, with 13 bases in between. This CDR3 is CASSPGGLTDTQYF. Here the CDR3 DNA reads TGTGCCAGCAGCCCCGGAGGGTTGACAGATACGCAGTATTTT.

The rearrangement joins TRBV15 to TRBJ1-4; D is ambiguous. V gave up 0 bases and J gave up 8 bases, with 13 bases separating them. CDR1 is LNHNV and CDR2 is YYDKDF in the germline V gene (reference sequence). The length of the CDR3 is 15 residues. The DNA for the CDR3 is TGTGCCACCAGCAGAGATCAGGTGCTAGGGGAAAAACTGTTTTTT. Its translation is CATSRDQVLGEKLFF.

This clone was seen more than once but under ten times. The chain links TRBV4-3 to TRBJ1-2; D is unresolved. Per the germline V gene, CDR1 is LGHNA and CDR2 is YSLEER. The CDR3 consists of 14 residues. Trimming took 0 bases from V and 9 from J, leaving 14 bases between them. The chain's CDR3 is CASSQDPGMGSYTF. The CDR3 DNA reads as TGCGCCAGCAGCCAAGATCCTGGCATGGGGAGCTACACCTTC.

Details on this clone: A far larger clone is one nucleotide away, so this likely arose from a read error. The chain employs TRBV6-5 and TRBJ1-2, with D uncertain. V dropped 4 bases and J dropped 6 bases, with 18 bases sitting between them. Germline CDR1 MNHEY, CDR2 SVGAGI. CDR3 length: 15 amino acids. CDR3 in amino acids: CASSSPSFADHGYTF. CDR3 DNA: TGTGCCAGCAGTTCGCCGTCGTTCGCGGACCATGGCTACACCTTC.

This chain links TRBV20-1 with TRBJ1-2; D gene uncertain. V was shortened by 3 bases and J by 8 bases, with 10 bases between the two germline ends. CDR3 length: 11 residues. Germline loops: CDR1 DFQATT, CDR2 SNEGSKA (reference sequence). The CDR3 coding sequence is TGCAGTGCTAGCCAACTCTGGGGCTACACCTTC. Translation gives CSASQLWGYTF.

This clone was counted at least ten times. The chain employs TRBV6-4 and TRBJ2-2; D unresolved. V was trimmed by 8 bases and J by 7 bases, leaving 8 bases between them. This CDR3 region has 11 residues. CDR1 and CDR2 (germline): MRHNA, SNTAGT. CDR3 protein: CASRPDGELFF. The CDR3 coding sequence is TGTGCCAGCCGCCCTGACGGGGAGCTGTTTTTT.

V usage is TRBV5-1 and J usage is TRBJ1-2, with D possibly matching TRBD1 (6 bases). The germline V gene has CDR1 SGHRS and CDR2 YFSETQ. Trimming took 0 bases from V and 8 from J, leaving 17 bases between them. The CDR3 length is 15 residues. The CDR3 region has the DNA TGCGCCAGCAGCTTGGCCGCGGGTCCACAGGGAGGCTACACCTTC. Translation gives CASSLAAGPQGGYTF.

This clone was seen repeatedly, ten times or more. This chain links TRBV11-2 with TRBJ2-7; D unclear. The germline V and J ends were trimmed by 1 base and 6 bases, with 10 bases remaining between them. CDR3 size: 13 residues. CDR1 is SGHAT and CDR2 is FQNNGV in the germline V gene. The CDR3 DNA reads TGTGCCAGCAGCTTAGCTTCGCACGCCGAGCAGTACTTC. Encoded protein: CASSLASHAEQYF. Full variable domain (missing parts from reference TRBV11-2 and TRBJ2-7): EAGVAQSPRYKIIEKRQSVAFWCNPISGHATLYWYQQILGQGPKLLIQFQNNGVVDDSQLPKDRFSAERLKGVDSTLKIQPAKLEDSAVYLCASSLASHAEQYFGPGTRLTVT.

This clone showed up just once. The genes are TRBV27 and TRBJ2-6, with a possible D match to TRBD1 (5 bases). This CDR3 has 15 residues. Germline CDR1 MNHEY, CDR2 SMNVEV (reference sequence). V was clipped by 5 bases and J by 1 base, with 9 bases between them. The chain's CDR3 is CASSQGVSGANVLTF. The DNA of the CDR3 is TGTGCCAGCAGTCAAGGGGTTTCTGGGGCCAACGTCCTGACTTTC.

The chain carries TRBV7-2 and TRBJ1-1; a possible D gene is TRBD1 (5 bases). V was trimmed by 2 bases and J by 10 bases, leaving 14 bases between them. In germline, CDR1 is SGHTA, CDR2 FQGNSA. There are 13 residues in the CDR3. The CDR3 coding sequence is TGTGCCAGCAGCTTAAACCGGCGGGGGAGAGCTTTCTTT. It codes for CASSLNRRGRAFF.

The genes are TRBV4-1 and TRBJ1-4; D not resolved. The CDR3 has 17 residues. Trimming stripped 2 bases from V and 3 bases from J, with 16 bases between. The germline gives CDR1 MGHRA, CDR2 YSYEKL. CDR3 in amino acids: CASSQSGLRLANEKLFF. CDR3 nucleotides: TGCGCCAGCAGCCAATCTGGGTTAAGGTTGGCTAATGAAAAACTGTTTTTT.

Only a few counts were recorded for this clone. In the same sample, other DNA sequences code for this CDR3. The chain employs TRBV14 and TRBJ1-1; no firm D call. V dropped 4 bases and J dropped 0 bases, with 6 bases sitting between them. The CDR3 covers 13 residues. The germline gives CDR1 SGHDN, CDR2 FVKESK. The DNA of the CDR3 is TGTGCCAGCAGCCCTAGACTGAACACTGAAGCTTTCTTT. Protein product: CASSPRLNTEAFF.

The rearrangement joins TRBV18 to TRBJ2-2, with 7 bases that match TRBD1. This CDR3 has 15 amino acids. In germline, CDR1 is KGHSH, CDR2 LQKENI. V was pared by 3 bases and J by 7 bases, with 8 bases of the junction left unmatched. In nucleotides, the CDR3 is TGTGCCAGCTCACCCGGGACAGACCCTGGCGGGGAGCTGTTTTTT. This gives the protein CASSPGTDPGGELFF.

V is TRBV27 and J is TRBJ1-1, with D possibly TRBD1 on 5 matching bases. CDR1 is MNHEY and CDR2 is SMNVEV in the germline V gene (reference sequence). This CDR3 has 15 amino acids. Trimming stripped 2 bases from V and 3 bases from J, with 13 bases between. In DNA, the CDR3 is TGTGCCAGCAGTTTAGGGCCGGGACGCGACACTGAAGCTTTCTTT. Translated, it gives CASSLGPGRDTEAFF.

The genes are TRBV5-4 and TRBJ1-2; 9 bases are shared with TRBD1. The germline gives CDR1 SGHNT, CDR2 YYREEE (reference sequence). The CDR3 has 13 amino acids. With V trimmed by 4 bases and J by 4 bases, 2 bases remained unmatched. CDR3 amino acids: CASSPGQGYGYTF. The CDR3 DNA sequence: TGTGCCAGCAGCCCGGGACAGGGCTATGGCTACACCTTC. Combining the CDR3 with reference TRBV5-4 and TRBJ1-2 gives the whole variable domain ETGVTQSPTHLIKTRGQQVTLRCSSQSGHNTVSWYQQALGQGPQFIFQYYREEENGRGNFPPRFSGLQFPNYSSELNVNALELDDSALYLCASSPGQGYGYTFGSGTRLTVV.